The sample holds a few counts of the clone carrying this T cell receptor (beta chain). Its specificity is not known. Time point meaning: week 11, during vaccination. Vaccination used 300 ug of mutant IDH1 20-mer peptide per dose, with topical imiquimod. The data are from a study of a mutant IDH1 vaccine in newly diagnosed glioma. The data were produced by immunoSEQ multiplex PCR, yet TCRdb's version contains in-frame clones alone and is incomplete. Among around 130,000 clones listed, just under 80% were seen once. CDR1 MNHNS and CDR2 SASEGT come from the germline V gene. The CDR3 contains 18 residues. Trimming removed 1 base from V and 4 bases from J; junction bases left unmatched: 16.

The sequence was collected from a man between 35 and 55 years old with glioma. Sample: PBMCs, taken from a glioma patient whose treatment included an IDH1 peptide vaccine. The rearrangement joins TRBV6-1 to TRBJ2-7, with 7 bases aligning to TRBD1. The CDR3 coding sequence is TGTGCCAGCAGTGAAGGGGCTCAGGGACAGCCTCGAACATACGAGCAGTACTTC. It is translated as CASSEGAQGQPRTYEQYF.